The clone carrying this T cell receptor beta chain was detected only once. Antigen specificity is unknown. The junction had 8 bases not matched to a gene; V was cut back by 3 bases and J by 3 bases. Germline assignment: CDR1 SGHAT and CDR2 FQDESV (reference sequence). This CDR3 region has 15 residues. The table came from immunoSEQ multiplex PCR; TCRdb's copy has only in-frame clones and leaves some out. The data hold about 160,000 clones, with about 90% observed a single time. The data derive from a study of cytomegalovirus exposure and HLA in healthy donors. At the level of the study: It was reported in a later analysis that the 120 or so validation repertoires used the same platform as the 666 first-cohort repertoires.

Overall study findings and caveats: The study designated about 160 TCR beta chains cytomegalovirus-associated.

V usage is TRBV11-1 and J usage is TRBJ2-7, with 7 bases that match TRBD1. Sequencing was performed on PBMCs. This TCR derives from a woman in her 30s in good health and CMV-seronegative. The CDR3 region has the DNA TGTGCCAGCAGCTTGGAAACAGGGGTCGGCTACGAGCAGTACTTC. Its translation is CASSLETGVGYEQYF.